Shown below are 18 T cell receptor beta chains from a single sample sequenced in a study of T cell changes during pregnancy in multiple sclerosis. Generated by immunoSEQ multiplex PCR, the TCRdb table keeps only in-frame clones and is missing some. The sample carries fewer than 55,000 clones, approximately 92% recorded once. Sequenced input: peripheral blood. All receptors come from a female donor with multiple sclerosis, enrolled in a pregnancy study.

This sequence joins TRBV4-2 and TRBJ2-5; 9 nucleotides align to TRBD1. Germline assignment: CDR1 LGHNA and CDR2 YNFKEQ. Trimming took 4 bases from V and 8 from J; bases not matched to a gene: 5. The CDR3 has 13 amino acids. The CDR3: CASSPRTGDTQYF. The CDR3 DNA follows: TGTGCCAGCAGCCCTAGGACAGGGGACACCCAGTACTTC.

The chain employs TRBV19 and TRBJ1-3; D not certain. The CDR3 sequence is 13 residues long. The ends were cut back, 7 bases at V and 4 bases at J, with 11 bases in the middle. Germline V gene data show CDR1 as LNHDA and CDR2 as SQIVND (reference sequence). The CDR3 DNA follows: TGTGCCAGTATACCCAGAGTCGGAAACACCATATATTTT. Residues: CASIPRVGNTIYF.

Regarding this clone: The junction shows a germline mismatch at one end, possibly a read error. This chain connects TRBV7-7 to TRBJ2-5; the D gene is possibly TRBD1 (5 bases). The CDR3 has 16 amino acids. Germline V gene lookup returns CDR1 SSHAT and CDR2 FNYEAQ (reference sequence). CDR3 loop: CASSLEPEGDQETQYF. CDR3 in DNA: TGTGCTAGCAGCTTAGAACCGGAAGGGGACCAAGAGACCCAGTACTTC.

V usage is TRBV4-2 and J usage is TRBJ2-3; TRBD2 aligns across 13 bases. In germline, CDR1 is LGHNA, CDR2 YNFKEQ. CDR3 length: 16 amino acids. Trimming cost V 1 base and J 4 bases; bases outside gene matches: 2. This CDR3 reads CASSQGTSGSPDTQYF. The CDR3 DNA reads as TGTGCCAGCAGCCAAGGGACTAGCGGGAGCCCAGATACGCAGTATTTT.

V is TRBV4-2 and J is TRBJ1-2; 8 bases fit TRBD1. The CDR3 runs 17 residues. Per the germline V gene, CDR1 is LGHNA and CDR2 is YNFKEQ. The V and J ends lost 0 bases and 0 bases, in that order; junction bases with no gene match: 6. In nucleotides, the CDR3 is TGTGCCAGCAGCCAAGAATACCACAGGGGGGCTAACTATGGCTACACCTTC. Translation: CASSQEYHRGANYGYTF.

The chain carries TRBV11-2 and TRBJ2-3; 7 bases are a match to TRBD2. Germline V gene lookup returns CDR1 SGHAT and CDR2 FQNNGV. V shed 5 bases, J shed 8 bases, and the junction held 7 bases outside the gene matches. The CDR3 runs 13 residues. The CDR3 region has the DNA TGTGCCAGCAGCCCTGGGACTACGCGTACGCAGTATTTT. This gives the protein CASSPGTTRTQYF.

The CDR3 DNA sequence: TGCGCCAGCAGCTTGGTGTTCCTAGGCAATGAGCAGTTCTTC. Protein product: CASSLVFLGNEQFF. The chain uses TRBV5-1 and TRBJ2-1; D ambiguous. Trimming took off 0 bases at V and 6 bases at J, with 10 bases between the two ends. The germline V gene encodes CDR1 SGHRS and CDR2 YFSETQ. The length of the CDR3 is 14 residues.

The J gene is TRBJ2-3, the V gene TRBV12-5, with 14 bases identical to TRBD2. Germline values: CDR1 LGHNT, CDR2 FRNRAP. V lost 1 base to trimming and J lost 3 bases; unmatched junction nucleotides: 9. There are 19 residues in the CDR3. The CDR3, as DNA: TGTGCTAGTGGTTTGGGCACAGGGACTAGCGGGAGTAGGACAGATACGCAGTATTTT. It is translated as CASGLGTGTSGSRTDTQYF. Supplemented by reference TRBV12-5 and TRBJ2-3, the full variable domain reads DARVTQTPRHKVTEMGQEVTMRCQPILGHNTVFWYRQTMMQGLELLAYFRNRAPLDDSGMPKDRFSAEMPDATLATLKIQPSEPRDSAVYFCASGLGTGTSGSRTDTQYFGPGTRLTVL.

The genes are TRBV5-6 and TRBJ1-2; D is unresolved. V lost 4 bases to trimming and J lost 9 bases, with 16 bases between them. Per the germline V gene, CDR1 is SGHDT and CDR2 is YYEEEE. This CDR3 spans 13 amino acids. The CDR3 reads CASSMDRPASYTF. The CDR3 region has the DNA TGTGCCAGCAGCATGGATCGACCCGCAAGCTACACCTTC.

The gene calls are TRBV9 and TRBJ2-1; 10 bases agree with TRBD2. Germline V CDR1 and CDR2: SGDLS, YYNGEE. The V and J ends lost 4 bases and 2 bases, in that order; junction bases with no gene match: 9. The CDR3 has 17 amino acids. The CDR3 nucleotides are TGTGCCAGCAGCAACCAAGCGGGAGGGCGAACCTACAATGAGCAGTTCTTC. Protein product: CASSNQAGGRTYNEQFF.

The V call is TRBV13, the J call TRBJ1-5; D not resolved. V dropped 6 bases and J dropped 3 bases, with 12 bases sitting between them. The germline V gene has CDR1 PRHDT and CDR2 FYEKMQ (reference sequence). The CDR3 sequence is 14 residues long. CDR3: CASSSGISNQPQHF. CDR3 nucleotides: TGTGCCAGCAGTTCCGGGATCTCCAATCAGCCCCAGCATTTT.

The chain couples TRBV7-9 to TRBJ1-5; D not certain. V shed 0 bases and J shed 11 bases, with 17 bases lying between them. This CDR3 region has 15 residues. Germline V lookup: CDR1 SEHNR, CDR2 FQNEAQ (reference sequence). This CDR3 reads CASSLAGSGEEAQHF. The CDR3 nucleotides are TGTGCCAGCAGCTTAGCGGGCAGTGGGGAGGAAGCCCAGCATTTT.

The rearrangement links TRBV7-9 to TRBJ2-7; either TRBD1 or TRBD2 may supply D (6 bases each). Trimming took 5 bases from V and 5 from J, leaving 25 bases between them. In germline, CDR1 is SEHNR, CDR2 FQNEAQ (reference sequence). The CDR3 sequence is 17 residues long. The CDR3 protein is CASSPTVWAGGLDEQYF. As DNA, the CDR3 is TGTGCCAGCAGCCCGACCGTTTGGGCTGGGGGGCTGGACGAGCAGTACTTC.

V gene TRBV30 combines with J gene TRBJ1-5; 8 bases line up with TRBD1. The germline V gene has CDR1 GTSNPN and CDR2 SVGIG (reference sequence). Unmatched junction bases numbered 9, after V lost 7 bases and J lost 7 bases. This CDR3 region has 13 residues. CDR3 in DNA: TGTGCCTTCTCCAGGGGGCGAGAACAGCCCCAGCATTTT. Translating it yields CAFSRGREQPQHF.

This clone was detected only once. The chain uses TRBV7-2 and TRBJ1-2; no clear D gene. CDR3 size: 9 residues. The V end lost 1 base, the J end lost 13 bases, and 4 bases lay between the germline ends. Germline-derived CDR1 and CDR2 are SGHTA and FQGNSA. CDR3 sequence reads: CASSLGVTF. The CDR3 DNA is TGTGCCAGCAGCTTAGGGGTCACCTTC.

The rearrangement joins TRBV18 to TRBJ2-5; D may correspond to TRBD1 or TRBD2 (5 bases each). The length of the CDR3 is 15 residues. V was pared by 3 bases and J by 0 bases, with 11 bases between. Germline V gives CDR1 KGHSH, CDR2 LQKENI. The DNA for the CDR3 is TGTGCCAGCTCACCCTTATGGGGGTACCAAGAGACCCAGTACTTC. Protein sequence: CASSPLWGYQETQYF. Full variable domain (rest looked up from reference TRBV18 and TRBJ2-5): NAGVMQNPRHLVRRRGQEARLRCSPMKGHSHVYWYRQLPEEGLKFMVYLQKENIIDESGMPKERFSAEFPKEGPSILRIQQVVRGDSAAYFCASSPLWGYQETQYFGPGTRLLVL.

V is TRBV30 and J is TRBJ2-7, with 14 bases identical to TRBD2. Per germline, CDR1 GTSNPN and CDR2 SVGIG (reference sequence). The CDR3 consists of 14 residues. Germline trimming cut 1 base from V and 5 bases from J; bases unmatched to any gene: 1. CDR3 sequence reads: CAWSAGLAGDEQYF. The CDR3 region has the DNA TGTGCCTGGAGTGCGGGACTAGCGGGAGACGAGCAGTACTTC.

The CDR3: CASIRDRGREPQHF. Here the CDR3 DNA reads TGTGCCAGCATCCGGGACAGGGGGAGGGAGCCCCAGCATTTT. The chain uses TRBV2 and TRBJ1-5; 11 nucleotides line up with TRBD1. This CDR3 is built from 14 residues. The germline gives CDR1 SNHLY, CDR2 FYNNEI. Losses at the gene ends were 7 bases for V and 8 bases for J; bases not matched to a gene: 7. The full variable domain, its missing parts supplied by reference TRBV2 and TRBJ1-5, is EPEVTQTPSHQVTQMGQEVILRCVPISNHLYFYWYRQILGQKVEFLVSFYNNEISEKSEIFDDQFSVERPDGSNFTLKIRSTKLEDSAMYFCASIRDRGREPQHFGDGTRLSIL.